This entry is about one T cell receptor (beta chain). Its specificity is unknown. The sample is drawn from a study of a mutant IDH1 vaccine in newly diagnosed glioma. Stated time point: week 47, end of study. Doses consisted of 300 ug of mutant IDH1 20-mer peptide each, paired with topical imiquimod. Using immunoSEQ multiplex PCR, the repertoire was profiled, and TCRdb retains in-frame clones only, with some absent. Of 50,000 or so clones in the sample, about 81% were seen once. This specimen was PBMCs, taken from a glioma patient whose treatment included an IDH1 peptide vaccine. The receptor was derived from a woman under 40 with glioma. Some clones in this sample may be carry-over from other donors' samples.

The CDR3 coding sequence is TGTGCCTGGAGTGTAGGGACAGGGGGGGGAAAGGGCAATCAGCCCCAGCATTTT. This gives the protein CAWSVGTGGGKGNQPQHF. The chain uses TRBV30 and TRBJ1-5; 11 nucleotides align to TRBD1. V gave up 0 bases and J gave up 2 bases; unmatched junction bases: 9. CDR1 and CDR2 (germline): GTSNPN, SVGIG (reference sequence). CDR3 length equals 18 residues.